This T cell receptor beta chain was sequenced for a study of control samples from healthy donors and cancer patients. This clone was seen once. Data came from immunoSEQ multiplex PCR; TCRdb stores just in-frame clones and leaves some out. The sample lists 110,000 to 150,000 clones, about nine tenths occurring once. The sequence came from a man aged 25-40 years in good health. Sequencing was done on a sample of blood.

The CDR3 loop reads CARQTGLPNSGANVLTF. For the CDR3, the DNA is TGTGCCAGACAGACAGGGCTCCCAAACTCTGGGGCCAACGTCCTGACTTTC. This rearrangement joins TRBV27 to TRBJ2-6, with TRBD1 matching 7 bases. The CDR3 loop spans 17 amino acids. Germline values: CDR1 MNHEY, CDR2 SMNVEV (reference sequence). The V gene end was trimmed by 9 bases and the J gene end by 0 bases; junction bases not matched to a gene: 11.